Following are 2 T cell receptor beta chains from one sample sequenced in a study of CD8+ T cells in alopecia areata. Following extraction, RNA underwent reverse transcription to cDNA, which served as the sequencing template. Generated by immunoSEQ multiplex PCR, the TCRdb table keeps only in-frame clones and is missing some. The sample has approximately 130,000 clones, roughly 57% seen once. Described treatment: oral pan-JAK inhibitor, 5-10 mg twice daily. The source was CD4+ T cells sorted from blood, collected at week 4, from a patient treated with tofacitinib. The receptors derive from a human donor with alopecia areata.

CDR3 in amino acids: CSVDSGTRGANVLTF. The CDR3 DNA follows: TGCAGCGTTGACTCAGGGACACGAGGGGCCAACGTCCTGACTTTC. The rearrangement links TRBV29-1 to TRBJ2-6, with D perhaps TRBD1 (6 bases). This CDR3 contains 15 residues. Germline V lookup: CDR1 SQVTM, CDR2 ANQGSEA. The V and J ends lost 3 bases and 4 bases respectively, with 13 bases between them.

This chain connects TRBV10-3 to TRBJ2-1, with D hard to call. The CDR3 totals 12 residues. Trimming shortened V by 6 bases and J by 4 bases, and 7 bases separated the two germline ends. In germline, CDR1 is ENHRY, CDR2 SYGVKD. In DNA, the CDR3 is TGTGCCATCAGCAACCGATACAATGAGCAGTTCTTC. The encoded protein is CAISNRYNEQFF.